A single sample gave rise to the 27 T cell receptor beta chains below, sequenced in a study of OX40 agonist ivuxolimab in advanced cancers. Clones were read by immunoSEQ multiplex PCR, and TCRdb kept only the in-frame ones, dropping some. The sample consists of 50,000 or so clones, approximately 90% of them appearing once. Specimen: CD4+ or CD8+ T cells sorted from blood, collected in a trial of the OX40 agonist ivuxolimab. Receptors originate from an adult with an advanced solid tumor such as melanoma, head and neck, liver or kidney cancer.

V is TRBV28 and J is TRBJ2-1; 11 bases align to TRBD2. V was pared by 6 bases and J by 0 bases, with 7 bases of the junction left unmatched. The CDR3 has 17 amino acids. From germline, CDR1 is MDHEN and CDR2 SYDVKM. The chain's CDR3 is CASRSSSGGSSYNEQFF. CDR3 sequence (DNA): TGTGCCAGCAGGTCCTCTAGCGGGGGGAGCTCCTACAATGAGCAGTTCTTC.

J is TRBJ2-2 and V is TRBV6-1; a possible D gene is TRBD1 (7 bases). V was trimmed by 10 bases and J by 5 bases, leaving 17 bases between them. The CDR3 has 14 residues. Germline V gene lookup returns CDR1 MNHNS and CDR2 SASEGT. The CDR3 reads CATLWAGGTGELFF. The CDR3 DNA sequence: TGTGCCACCCTCTGGGCAGGGGGGACCGGGGAGCTGTTTTTT.

With respect to this clone: One end of the junction fails to match germline, which may point to a read error. This chain's CDR3 is CASRPLLRVSHNEQFF. DNA of the CDR3: TGCGCCAGCAGGCCGTTACTTCGAGTCTCCCACAATGAGCAGTTCTTC. V is TRBV4-1 and J is TRBJ2-1; D is unresolved. The CDR3 covers 16 residues. Germline-derived CDR1 and CDR2 are MGHRA and YSYEKL.

The rearrangement links TRBV28 to TRBJ2-6, with 11 positions matching TRBD1. J was trimmed by 1 base and V by 8 bases; bases with no gene match: 10. This CDR3 spans 18 amino acids. Looked up from germline, CDR1 is MDHEN and CDR2 is SYDVKM. CDR3 sequence reads: CASSGTGGSWSGANVLTF. CDR3 DNA: TGTGCCAGCTCCGGGACAGGGGGTAGTTGGTCTGGGGCCAACGTCCTGACTTTC.

J is TRBJ2-2 and V is TRBV5-1; D gene unclear. The CDR3 contains 14 residues. Per germline, CDR1 SGHRS and CDR2 YFSETQ. V was trimmed by 1 base and J by 3 bases, leaving 7 bases between them. The CDR3: CASSLTTYTGELFF. The CDR3 DNA is TGCGCCAGCAGCTTGACTACCTACACCGGGGAGCTGTTTTTT.

The chain employs TRBV5-1 and TRBJ1-1; TRBD1 aligns across 10 bases. The CDR3 is 17 amino acids. Unmatched junction bases numbered 8, after V lost 3 bases and J lost 0 bases. Per the germline V gene, CDR1 is SGHRS and CDR2 is YFSETQ. The DNA of the CDR3 is TGCGCCAGCAGCTCCTCGACAGGGGGCCTCATGAACACTGAAGCTTTCTTT. Encoded protein: CASSSSTGGLMNTEAFF.

This chain uses TRBV2 with TRBJ2-2; D gene unclear. The germline V and J ends were trimmed by 4 bases and 3 bases, with 6 bases remaining between them. The CDR3 runs to 13 residues. Looked up from germline, CDR1 is SNHLY and CDR2 is FYNNEI. The CDR3 sequence is CASSAEDTGELFF. For the CDR3, the DNA is TGTGCCAGCAGTGCGGAAGACACCGGGGAGCTGTTTTTT. Supplemented by reference TRBV2 and TRBJ2-2, the full variable domain reads EPEVTQTPSHQVTQMGQEVILRCVPISNHLYFYWYRQILGQKVEFLVSFYNNEISEKSEIFDDQFSVERPDGSNFTLKIRSTKLEDSAMYFCASSAEDTGELFFGEGSRLTVL.

The chain combines TRBV4-2 with TRBJ2-2, with D possibly matching TRBD2 (6 bases). From germline, CDR1 is LGHNA and CDR2 YNFKEQ. Between the trimmed V and J ends, which lost 4 bases and 3 bases, there was a span of 12 bases. CDR3 length: 15 amino acids. The CDR3: CASSPSGVDTGELFF. The CDR3 DNA follows: TGTGCCAGCAGCCCGTCGGGAGTGGACACCGGGGAGCTGTTTTTT.

The chain links TRBV5-1 to TRBJ1-1; no reliable D call. The CDR3 contains 14 residues. The germline V gene has CDR1 SGHRS and CDR2 YFSETQ. The germline V and J ends were trimmed by 4 bases and 7 bases, with 17 bases remaining between them. This CDR3 is CASSPTGPAGEAFF. The CDR3 bases are TGCGCCAGCAGCCCCACTGGGCCAGCCGGTGAAGCTTTCTTT.

The chain has TRBV4-2 and TRBJ2-4, with D possibly TRBD1 on 7 matching bases. V lost 1 base, J lost 8 bases, and 15 bases lay in between. CDR1 and CDR2 (germline): LGHNA, YNFKEQ. The CDR3 contains 15 residues. CDR3 DNA: TGTGCCAGCAGCCAAGGATCAGGGGGGTGGGACATTCAGTACTTC. Amino acid sequence: CASSQGSGGWDIQYF.

The chain uses TRBV5-1 and TRBJ1-5, with D maybe TRBD1 (6 bases). Germline V CDR1 and CDR2: SGHRS, YFSETQ. The length of the CDR3 is 17 residues. V shed 0 bases and J shed 0 bases, with 13 bases lying between them. The CDR3 region has the DNA TGCGCCAGCAGCTTGGGGACAGACCTTTATAGCAATCAGCCCCAGCATTTT. This codes for CASSLGTDLYSNQPQHF.

The CDR3 nucleotides are TGTGCCAGTAGTGTCCCGGGTCACTACGAGCAGTACTTC. As protein: CASSVPGHYEQYF. The chain carries TRBV19 and TRBJ2-7; D gene uncertain. V was cut by 5 bases and J by 3 bases, with 11 bases left in between. Germline V gene lookup returns CDR1 LNHDA and CDR2 SQIVND (reference sequence). The CDR3 consists of 13 residues.

The rearrangement joins TRBV11-3 to TRBJ2-7, with TRBD2 matching over 9 bases. J gave up 2 bases and V 0 bases, and 2 bases lay outside the gene matches. CDR1 and CDR2 (germline): SGHNT, YENEEA. The length of the CDR3 is 15 residues. CDR3 DNA sequence: TGTGCCAGCAGCTTAGATAGCGGGGGAACCTACGAGCAGTACTTC. Protein product: CASSLDSGGTYEQYF. The full variable domain, rest sourced from reference TRBV11-3 and TRBJ2-7, is EAGVVQSPRYKIIEKKQPVAFWCNPISGHNTLYWYLQNLGQGPELLIRYENEEAVDDSQLPKDRFSAERLKGVDSTLKIQPAELGDSAVYLCASSLDSGGTYEQYFGPGTRLTVT.

This clone was seen a few times. The CDR3, as DNA: TGTGCCAGCAGTGGCCGGACAGGGAATTCACCCCTCCACTTT. This gives the protein CASSGRTGNSPLHF. The genes are TRBV2 and TRBJ1-6; TRBD1 matches at 8 bases. V gave up 4 bases and J gave up 7 bases; unmatched junction bases: 3. This CDR3 region has 14 residues. CDR1 and CDR2 (germline): SNHLY, FYNNEI. Full variable domain (remainder filled in from reference TRBV2 and TRBJ1-6): EPEVTQTPSHQVTQMGQEVILRCVPISNHLYFYWYRQILGQKVEFLVSFYNNEISEKSEIFDDQFSVERPDGSNFTLKIRSTKLEDSAMYFCASSGRTGNSPLHFGNGTRLTVT.

The chain couples TRBV2 to TRBJ2-1; D ambiguous. The V end was cut by 6 bases, the J end by 7 bases, with 7 bases between. The CDR3 spans 11 residues. The germline V gene encodes CDR1 SNHLY and CDR2 FYNNEI. In DNA form, the CDR3 reads TGTGCCAGCAGCTACGATAATGAGCAGTTCTTC. Translation gives CASSYDNEQFF.

J is TRBJ2-3 and V is TRBV18, with no clear D. V lost 0 bases and J 3 bases, leaving 1 base between the germline ends. The length of the CDR3 is 12 residues. From germline, CDR1 is KGHSH and CDR2 LQKENI. The CDR3 loop is CASSPPTDTQYF. The CDR3 coding sequence is TGTGCCAGCTCACCACCGACAGATACGCAGTATTTT.

The rearrangement uses TRBV6-5 and TRBJ2-7; perhaps D is TRBD1 or TRBD2 (5 bases each). The CDR3 has 16 amino acids. V was pared by 3 bases and J by 5 bases, with 20 bases between. Germline values: CDR1 MNHEY, CDR2 SVGAGI. The CDR3 reads CASSYGAGTPPDEQYF. The CDR3 DNA is TGTGCCAGCAGTTATGGCGCAGGGACCCCCCCTGACGAGCAGTACTTC.

The rearrangement links TRBV21-1 to TRBJ2-1; the table's D call, TRBD1, was not checked against the DNA. TRBV21-1 is recorded as a pseudogene. This CDR3 spans 19 amino acids. CDR3 coding DNA: TGTGCCAGCAGCAAAGCGGTGGGGACAGGGAAGGTTTACTACAATGAGCAGTTCTTC. It yields the protein CASSKAVGTGKVYYNEQFF.

The chain combines TRBV11-2 with TRBJ2-7, with 8 positions matching TRBD1. This CDR3 comprises 13 residues. CDR1 is SGHAT and CDR2 is FQNNGV in the germline V gene. Trimming cost V 5 bases and J 7 bases; bases outside gene matches: 7. CDR3 protein: CASSRQGLWEQYF. The CDR3 DNA follows: TGTGCCAGCAGCCGACAGGGGCTGTGGGAGCAGTACTTC.

J is TRBJ1-1 and V is TRBV5-4; D not certain. Trimming stripped 4 bases from V and 4 bases from J, with 17 bases between. This CDR3 spans 15 amino acids. Germline assignment: CDR1 SGHNT and CDR2 YYREEE (reference sequence). CDR3 bases: TGTGCCAGCAGCCCCCCGGTATCTTACGGCACTGAAGCTTTCTTT. This sequence encodes CASSPPVSYGTEAFF.

This chain joins TRBV28 and TRBJ1-2, with TRBD1 matching over 7 bases. The V and J ends lost 6 bases and 4 bases, in that order; junction bases with no gene match: 8. CDR1 and CDR2 from the germline V gene are MDHEN and SYDVKM. The CDR3 sequence is 14 residues long. The CDR3 protein is CASRLTGSRYGYTF. CDR3 DNA: TGTGCCAGCAGACTGACAGGGTCTCGCTATGGCTACACCTTC.

In the case of this clone: Different DNA sequences within this sample yield the same CDR3. The V call is TRBV19, the J call TRBJ2-1; 13 positions agree with TRBD2. The CDR3 has 16 amino acids. Trimming at V came to 4 bases and at J to 4 bases, leaving 4 bases not matched to a gene. Germline V gene lookup returns CDR1 LNHDA and CDR2 SQIVND (reference sequence). The CDR3 is CASSSRTSGSYNEQFF. As DNA, the CDR3 is TGTGCCAGTAGTAGCAGGACTAGCGGGAGTTACAATGAGCAGTTCTTC.

V is TRBV5-4 and J is TRBJ1-4; 7 bases align to TRBD1. The CDR3 consists of 14 residues. The germline V gene has CDR1 SGHNT and CDR2 YYREEE (reference sequence). V was clipped by 3 bases and J by 8 bases; unmatched bases: 7. In nucleotides, the CDR3 is TGTGCCAGCAGCTCCCGGGACAGTCGGGAAAAACTGTTTTTT. Amino acids: CASSSRDSREKLFF.

The V call is TRBV10-2, the J call TRBJ2-4; a weak D match, TRBD1 (5 bases). The V gene's germline CDR1 is WSHSY and CDR2 SAAADI. This CDR3 has 18 residues. Deletions cut 2 bases from V and 0 bases from J, with 17 bases between. The CDR3 DNA reads as TGCGCCAGCAGTGAGCCCCGAGGTTGGGGCCAAGCCAAAAACATTCAGTACTTC. This codes for CASSEPRGWGQAKNIQYF.

As regards this clone: One junction end does not reproduce the germline sequence, and a read error may be involved. This specimen includes other DNA sequences encoding the same CDR3. The V gene is TRBV5-1, the J gene TRBJ2-7; 7 bases line up with TRBD2. In germline, CDR1 is SGHRS, CDR2 YFSETQ. The CDR3 is 14 residues long. CDR3 loop: CASSLASGNREQYF. For the CDR3, the DNA is TGCGCCAGTAGCTTGGCTAGCGGCAACCGCGAGCAGTACTTC.

This sequence joins TRBV5-1 and TRBJ1-1; TRBD1 is a possible D gene (5 bases). The V gene's germline CDR1 is SGHRS and CDR2 YFSETQ. Trimming left V 0 bases short and J 0 bases short, with 9 bases between. The CDR3 totals 15 residues. The DNA of the CDR3 is TGCGCCAGCAGCTTGGCTAACAGGCTGAACACTGAAGCTTTCTTT. Translation gives CASSLANRLNTEAFF.

This chain connects TRBV19 to TRBJ1-2; D gene uncertain. Germline CDR1 and CDR2: LNHDA and SQIVND (reference sequence). The CDR3 loop spans 11 amino acids. Trimming removed 11 bases at V and 4 bases at J, with 11 bases between. CDR3 in amino acids: CAVQTVYGYTF. The CDR3 region has the DNA TGTGCCGTCCAGACCGTCTATGGCTACACCTTC.